This entry lists 14 T cell receptor beta chains sequenced from one sample in a study of CD4 T cell repertoires in COVID-19 (dated by TCRdb to about 2021). The library was made by the immunoSEQ multiplex PCR assay. The immuneACCESS repertoire file appears here via TCRdb, limited to in-frame rearrangements. These files lack a portion of the clones; in checked studies, under half of the deficit traces to unresolved V genes, and the cause of the others is not known. Across this sample there are about 75,000 clones, with about four fifths seen only once. The biggest ten clones account for roughly 0.6% of the sample. The meaning of the sample's time point label: sample from a COVID-19-recovered individual after infection. Specimen: CD4+ T cells from peripheral blood, collected after recovery from COVID-19. The origin of the receptors is a human donor who had COVID-19.

CDR3 amino acids: CASSVGLAGGPGQETQYF. Here the CDR3 DNA reads TGTGCCAGCAGTGTGGGGCTAGCGGGAGGGCCTGGGCAAGAGACCCAGTACTTC. The chain uses TRBV2 and TRBJ2-5, with 12 nucleotides matching TRBD2. With V trimmed by 4 bases and J by 2 bases, 11 bases remained unmatched. The CDR3 consists of 18 residues. From germline, CDR1 is SNHLY and CDR2 FYNNEI.

The V gene is TRBV5-1, the J gene TRBJ1-2; D remains ambiguous. There are 16 residues in the CDR3. Germline-derived CDR1 and CDR2 are SGHRS and YFSETQ. The ends were cut back, 0 bases at V and 2 bases at J, with 14 bases in the middle. The CDR3 spells CASSLEGHMENYGYTF. The CDR3 DNA reads TGCGCCAGCAGCTTGGAAGGGCACATGGAGAACTATGGCTACACCTTC. Looking up the rest from reference TRBV5-1 and TRBJ1-2 gives the full variable domain: KAGVTQTPRYLIKTRGQQVTLSCSPISGHRSVSWYQQTPGQGLQFLFEYFSETQRNKGNFPGRFSGRQFSNSRSEMNVSTLELGDSALYLCASSLEGHMENYGYTFGSGTRLTVV.

The chain links TRBV7-2 to TRBJ2-3; no clear D. The CDR3 is made up of 12 amino acids. The V end lost 5 bases, the J end lost 1 base, and 4 bases lay between the germline ends. The germline V gene encodes CDR1 SGHTA and CDR2 FQGNSA. The CDR3 DNA sequence: TGTGCCAGCAGCCCCGGCACAGATACGCAGTATTTT. Translated: CASSPGTDTQYF.

The chain links TRBV6-1 to TRBJ1-5, with TRBD1 as a possible D gene (6 bases). The CDR3 totals 16 residues. Germline V gene lookup returns CDR1 MNHNS and CDR2 SASEGT. Trimming removed 6 bases from V and 4 bases from J, with 19 bases in between. In DNA, the CDR3 is TGTGCCAGCAGAGAACAGGGTTTTGGGTTTAATCAGCCCCAGCATTTT. Amino acids: CASREQGFGFNQPQHF.

The chain uses TRBV7-2 and TRBJ1-4; perhaps TRBD1 as D (6 bases). Deletions cut 0 bases from V and 4 bases from J, with 9 bases between. Germline V CDR1 and CDR2: SGHTA, FQGNSA. The CDR3 sequence is 15 residues long. The chain's CDR3 is CASSLAARGNEKLFF. The CDR3 nucleotides read TGTGCCAGCAGCTTAGCGGCCAGGGGTAATGAAAAACTGTTTTTT.

The chain uses TRBV7-2 and TRBJ2-1; D possibly uses TRBD1 or TRBD2 (5 bases each). This CDR3 contains 16 residues. Germline CDR1 and CDR2: SGHTA and FQGNSA. V lost 2 bases to trimming and J lost 0 bases, with 11 bases between them. The CDR3 region has the DNA TGTGCCAGCAGCTTAACTTCAGGGACCTCCTACAATGAGCAGTTCTTC. Its protein is CASSLTSGTSYNEQFF.

Turning to this clone: Other DNA variants within this sample encode the same CDR3. The chain employs TRBV6-5 and TRBJ1-1, with D possibly matching TRBD1 (5 bases). Germline lookup yields CDR1 MNHEY and CDR2 SVGAGI. The CDR3 is made up of 12 amino acids. V lost 7 bases, J lost 3 bases, and 9 bases lay in between. The CDR3 loop reads CASNRGDTEAFF. The CDR3 DNA sequence: TGTGCCAGCAACCGGGGGGACACTGAAGCTTTCTTT.

The chain links TRBV6-5 to TRBJ2-3; D might be TRBD1 (5 bases). Between the trimmed V and J ends, which lost 6 bases and 1 base, there was a span of 14 bases. The CDR3 runs to 15 residues. From germline, CDR1 is MNHEY and CDR2 SVGAGI. The DNA for the CDR3 is TGTGCCAGCAGAACAGGTGGAGTTCGCACAGATACGCAGTATTTT. Residues: CASRTGGVRTDTQYF.

The V gene is TRBV19, the J gene TRBJ2-1; 8 bases align to TRBD1. Germline-derived CDR1 and CDR2 are LNHDA and SQIVND (reference sequence). The trim removed 8 bases at V and 4 bases at J, leaving 7 bases unmatched. The CDR3 is made up of 14 amino acids. CDR3 residues: CASRRDRSYNEQFF. In nucleotides, the CDR3 is TGTGCCAGTCGCCGGGACAGGAGTTACAATGAGCAGTTCTTC. The entire variable domain, with the rest obtained from reference TRBV19 and TRBJ2-1, is as follows: DGGITQSPKYLFRKEGQNVTLSCEQNLNHDAMYWYRQDPGQGLRLIYYSQIVNDFQKGDIAEGYSVSREKKESFPLTVTSAQKNPTAFYLCASRRDRSYNEQFFGPGTRLTVL.

This clone has only a few counts. The V call is TRBV5-5, the J call TRBJ1-5; 8 nucleotides match TRBD1. Germline CDR1 SGHKS, CDR2 YYEKEE (reference sequence). CDR3 size: 17 residues. Unmatched junction bases numbered 16, after V lost 2 bases and J lost 9 bases. The CDR3 nucleotides read TGTGCCAGCAGCTTTCAAATCACCGGGACAGGCCTCATGCCCCAGCATTTT. Its translation is CASSFQITGTGLMPQHF.

The DNA of the CDR3 is TGTGCCAGCAGCTTAGCTGGACAGGGAAGGGGCACAGATACGCAGTATTTT. This sequence encodes CASSLAGQGRGTDTQYF. The genes are TRBV7-2 and TRBJ2-3, with 8 bases that match TRBD1. The ends lost 0 bases at V and 1 base at J; junction bases unmatched: 6. Germline CDR1 is SGHTA and CDR2 is FQGNSA. The CDR3 sequence is 17 residues long.

This chain uses TRBV7-3 with TRBJ2-3, with 7 bases identical to TRBD2. The CDR3 is 16 amino acids. CDR1 is SGHTA, CDR2 FQGTGA, per germline. With 5 bases clipped from V and 6 bases from J, the junction kept 14 bases outside the gene matches. The CDR3 nucleotides are TGTGCCAGCAGCCTGACTAGCAATTCCCCCAGGGATACGCAGTATTTT. Translation gives CASSLTSNSPRDTQYF.

This chain joins TRBV5-1 and TRBJ2-1, with 7 bases that match TRBD2. The CDR3 length is 15 residues. Germline CDR1 SGHRS, CDR2 YFSETQ. Germline trimming cut 6 bases from V and 6 bases from J; bases unmatched to any gene: 12. The CDR3 loop is CASTLLGGTGNEQFF. CDR3 nucleotides: TGCGCCAGCACCCTGCTCGGGGGGACGGGCAATGAGCAGTTCTTC.

The V call is TRBV24-1, the J call TRBJ2-5; TRBD1 agrees at 12 bases. The CDR3 contains 16 residues. CDR1 is KGHDR and CDR2 is SFDVKD in the germline V gene. The V segment lost 5 bases and the J segment 5 bases; nucleotides outside the gene matches: 8. Here the CDR3 DNA reads TGTGCCACCAGTGGGGTAGGGACAGGGGGCGCGGAGACCCAGTACTTC. Its translation: CATSGVGTGGAETQYF.